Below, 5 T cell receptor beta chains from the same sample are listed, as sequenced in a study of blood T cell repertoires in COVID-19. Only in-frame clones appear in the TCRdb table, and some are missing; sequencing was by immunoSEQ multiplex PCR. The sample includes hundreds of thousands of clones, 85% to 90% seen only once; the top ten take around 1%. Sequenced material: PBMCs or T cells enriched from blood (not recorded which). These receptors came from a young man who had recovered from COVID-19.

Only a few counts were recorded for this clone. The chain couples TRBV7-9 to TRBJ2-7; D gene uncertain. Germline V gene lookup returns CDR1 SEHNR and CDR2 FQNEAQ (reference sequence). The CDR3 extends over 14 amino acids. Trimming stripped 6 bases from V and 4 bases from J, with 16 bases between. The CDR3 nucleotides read TGTGCCAGCAGTTCAGAAAACGATTATTACGAGCAGTACTTC. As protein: CASSSENDYYEQYF. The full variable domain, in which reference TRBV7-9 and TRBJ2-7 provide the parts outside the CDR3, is DTGVSQNPRHKITKRGQNVTFRCDPISEHNRLYWYRQTLGQGPEFLTYFQNEAQLEKSRLLSDRFSAERPKGSFSTLEIQRTEQGDSAMYLCASSSENDYYEQYFGPGTRLTVT.

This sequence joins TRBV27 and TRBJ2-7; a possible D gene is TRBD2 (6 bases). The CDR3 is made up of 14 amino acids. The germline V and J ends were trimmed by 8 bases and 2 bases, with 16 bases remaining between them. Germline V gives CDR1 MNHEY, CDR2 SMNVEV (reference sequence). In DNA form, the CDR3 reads TGTGCCAGCTCATGGCAGGGAGGTCCCTACGAGCAGTACTTC. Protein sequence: CASSWQGGPYEQYF.

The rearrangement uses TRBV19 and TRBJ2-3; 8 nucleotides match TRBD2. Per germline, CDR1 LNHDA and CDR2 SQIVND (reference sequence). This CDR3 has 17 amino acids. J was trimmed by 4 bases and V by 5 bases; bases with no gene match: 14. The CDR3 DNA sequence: TGTGCCAGTAGTCTACCGGGACTAGGACCCATGGCAGATACGCAGTATTTT. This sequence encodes CASSLPGLGPMADTQYF.

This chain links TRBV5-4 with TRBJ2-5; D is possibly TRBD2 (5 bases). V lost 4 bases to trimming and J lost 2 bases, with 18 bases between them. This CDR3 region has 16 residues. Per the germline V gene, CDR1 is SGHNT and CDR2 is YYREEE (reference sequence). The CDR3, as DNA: TGTGCCAGCAGCGGACCCCGGACGGGAAGGCAAGAGACCCAGTACTTC. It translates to CASSGPRTGRQETQYF.

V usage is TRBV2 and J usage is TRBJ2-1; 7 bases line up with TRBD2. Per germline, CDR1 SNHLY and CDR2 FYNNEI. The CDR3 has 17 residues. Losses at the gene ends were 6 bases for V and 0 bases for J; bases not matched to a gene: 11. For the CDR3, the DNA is TGTGCCAGCAGAGGTCGGGTCGGGGGGAGCTCCTACAATGAGCAGTTCTTC. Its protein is CASRGRVGGSSYNEQFF.